This TCR beta chain was found in a study of cytomegalovirus exposure and HLA in healthy donors. Points from the study as a whole: Per a later analysis, HLA-associated TCR beta chains showed more clonal expansion than other, equally common TCR beta chains.

The PCR made use of 60 Vbeta and 13 Jbeta primers. The assay was immunoSEQ multiplex PCR, and TCRdb's table has in-frame clones only and misses some. This table holds some 90,000 clones, approximately 77% found once. The CDR3 loop spans 14 amino acids. CDR1 and CDR2 (germline): SGHTA, FQGTGA. V was clipped by 5 bases and J by 6 bases, with 13 bases between them. About this clone: Its antigen is still unknown.

Recording of this donor's CMV serostatus was not done. Sequenced input: PBMCs. The chain joins TRBV7-3 to TRBJ2-2; a possible D gene is TRBD1 (5 bases). The TCR originated in a human donor in good health. The CDR3 sequence: CASSPSLGAGELFF. As DNA, the CDR3 is TGTGCCAGCAGCCCATCGTTAGGGGCCGGGGAGCTGTTTTTT.